Sequencing of this T cell receptor (beta chain) was carried out in a study of molecular identifiers for immune sequencing clone quantification. For the study at large: Five portions were made in replicates from RNA of approximately 22,000 or 94,000 naive CD8 cells, and four underwent sequencing. Study-wide findings and caveats: Among 800,000 to 1,000,000 naive cells, as was reported, spiked Jurkat TCR RNA from one cell was detectable. Effector cells kept over 99% of their molecules in clones above 20 RNA copies, while naive cells kept under 1% there.

Comment on this clonotype: The antigen is unknown.

The germline V gene encodes CDR1 DFQATT and CDR2 SNEGSKA (reference sequence). Deletions cut 4 bases from V and 0 bases from J, with 7 bases between. The CDR3 is made up of 13 amino acids. TCR libraries were built in bulk with a published protocol and specific TCR primers. MiXCR was run by TCRdb on the PCR reads, yielding one entry per CDR3 protein. The repertoire has approximately 590,000 distinct CDR3 sequences, over 25% of them found once; the top ten carry roughly 0.83%. Sequencing used naive CD8+ T cells from blood, with Jurkat cell RNA spiked in. Subset here: FACS-sorted CD8+CD4-CCR7+CD45RA+ naive T cells. The chain carries TRBV20-1 and TRBJ1-3; no firm D call. This clonotype was sampled from a human donor in good health. Some libraries in this study had Jurkat cell RNA spiked in. In DNA form, the CDR3 reads TGCAGTGCTAAGACACACTCTGGAAACACCATATATTTT. Amino acid sequence: CSAKTHSGNTIYF.